This T cell receptor (beta chain) was sequenced in a study of T cell responses to AZD1222 COVID-19 vaccine. Looked up from germline, CDR1 is MNHEY and CDR2 is SVGEGT. Trimming shortened V by 5 bases and J by 0 bases, and 14 bases separated the two germline ends. The CDR3 runs to 16 residues. About this clone itself: Its target is unknown.

Repertoires were generated with immunoSEQ multiplex PCR, while TCRdb's copy carries only in-frame clones and drops some. Listed are some 150,000 clones; about 2.2% falls within the top ten. Whole-study results and caveats: As reported, nearly half of all spike-specific TCRs target variant regions that are unmutated. Clonal diversity was possibly underestimated; the donors were predominantly white British and more often female. Spike-specific TCR breadth and depth grew following two AZD1222 doses.

The receptor's source is an adult in good health. Sequences were obtained from peripheral blood. The chain combines TRBV6-2 or TRBV6-3 with TRBJ1-5; D remains ambiguous. CDR3 nucleotides: TGTGCCAGCAGTGGGGTGACTACGAATAGCAATCAGCCCCAGCATTTT. Translated, it gives CASSGVTTNSNQPQHF.